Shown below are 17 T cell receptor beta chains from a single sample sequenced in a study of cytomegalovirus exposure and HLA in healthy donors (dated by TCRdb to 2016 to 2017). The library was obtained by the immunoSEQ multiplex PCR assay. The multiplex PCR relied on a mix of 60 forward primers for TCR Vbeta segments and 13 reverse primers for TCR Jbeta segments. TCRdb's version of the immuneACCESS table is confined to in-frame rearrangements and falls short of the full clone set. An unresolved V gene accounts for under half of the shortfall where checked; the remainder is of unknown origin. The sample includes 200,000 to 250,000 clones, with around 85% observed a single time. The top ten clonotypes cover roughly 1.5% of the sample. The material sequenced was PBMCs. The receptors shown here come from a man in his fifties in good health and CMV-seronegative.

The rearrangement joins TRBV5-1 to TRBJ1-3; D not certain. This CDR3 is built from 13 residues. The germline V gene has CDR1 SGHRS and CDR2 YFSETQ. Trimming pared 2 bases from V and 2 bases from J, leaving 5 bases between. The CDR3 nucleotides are TGCGCCAGCAGCTTTGAGACTGGAAACACCATATATTTT. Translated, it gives CASSFETGNTIYF. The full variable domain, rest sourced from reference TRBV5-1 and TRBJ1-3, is KAGVTQTPRYLIKTRGQQVTLSCSPISGHRSVSWYQQTPGQGLQFLFEYFSETQRNKGNFPGRFSGRQFSNSRSEMNVSTLELGDSALYLCASSFETGNTIYFGEGSWLTVV.

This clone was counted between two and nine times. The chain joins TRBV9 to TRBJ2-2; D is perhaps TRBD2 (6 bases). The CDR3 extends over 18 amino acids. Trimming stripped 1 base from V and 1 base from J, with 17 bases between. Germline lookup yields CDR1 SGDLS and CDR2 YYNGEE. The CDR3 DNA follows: TGTGCCAGCAGCGTACCCAATACGCGGGGCGAGAACACCGGGGAGCTGTTTTTT. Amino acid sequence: CASSVPNTRGENTGELFF.

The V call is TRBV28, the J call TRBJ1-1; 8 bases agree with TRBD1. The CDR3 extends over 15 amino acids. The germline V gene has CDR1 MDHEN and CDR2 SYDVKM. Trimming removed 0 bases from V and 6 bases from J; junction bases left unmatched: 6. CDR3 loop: CASSLWQGAVAEAFF. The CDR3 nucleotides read TGTGCCAGCAGTTTATGGCAGGGGGCCGTCGCTGAAGCTTTCTTT.

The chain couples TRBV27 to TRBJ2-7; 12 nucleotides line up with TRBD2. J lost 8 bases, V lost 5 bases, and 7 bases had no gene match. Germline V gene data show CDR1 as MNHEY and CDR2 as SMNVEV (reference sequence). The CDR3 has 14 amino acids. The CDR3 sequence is CASSQATSGRKQYF. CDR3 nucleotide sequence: TGTGCCAGCAGTCAAGCGACTAGCGGGAGAAAGCAGTACTTC.

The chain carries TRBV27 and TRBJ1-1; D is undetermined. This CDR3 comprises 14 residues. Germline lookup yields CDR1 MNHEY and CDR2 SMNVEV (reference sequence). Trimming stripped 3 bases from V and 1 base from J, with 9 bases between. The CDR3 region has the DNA TGTGCCAGCAGTTTTAGGGAGGGGAACACTGAAGCTTTCTTT. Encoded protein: CASSFREGNTEAFF.

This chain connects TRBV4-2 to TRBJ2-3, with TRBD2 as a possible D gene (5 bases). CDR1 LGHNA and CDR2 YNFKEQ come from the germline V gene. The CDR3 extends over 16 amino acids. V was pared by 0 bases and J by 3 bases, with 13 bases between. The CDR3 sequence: CASSQDVRGPTDTQYF. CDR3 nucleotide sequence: TGTGCCAGCAGCCAAGATGTCCGGGGTCCAACAGATACGCAGTATTTT.

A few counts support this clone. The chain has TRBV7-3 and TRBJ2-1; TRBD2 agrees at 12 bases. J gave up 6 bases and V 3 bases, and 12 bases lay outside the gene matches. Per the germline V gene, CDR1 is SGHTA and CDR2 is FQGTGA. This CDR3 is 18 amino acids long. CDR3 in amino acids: CASSFRVASGRVGNEQFF. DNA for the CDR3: TGTGCCAGCAGCTTCAGGGTGGCTAGCGGGAGGGTAGGCAATGAGCAGTTCTTC.

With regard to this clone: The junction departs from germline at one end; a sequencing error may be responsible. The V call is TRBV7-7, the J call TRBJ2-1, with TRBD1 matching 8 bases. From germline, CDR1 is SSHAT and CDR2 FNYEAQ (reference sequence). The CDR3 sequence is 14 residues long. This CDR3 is CASSPGQGDNEQFF. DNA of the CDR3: TGTGCTAGCAGCCCCGGACAGGGTGACAATGAGCAGTTCTTC.

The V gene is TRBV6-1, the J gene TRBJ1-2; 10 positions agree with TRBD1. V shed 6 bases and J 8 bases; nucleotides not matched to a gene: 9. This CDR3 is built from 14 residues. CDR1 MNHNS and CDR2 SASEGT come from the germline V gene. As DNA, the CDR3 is TGTGCCAGCAGCCTAGACAGGGGGCCCTCCGGCTACACCTTC. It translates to CASSLDRGPSGYTF.

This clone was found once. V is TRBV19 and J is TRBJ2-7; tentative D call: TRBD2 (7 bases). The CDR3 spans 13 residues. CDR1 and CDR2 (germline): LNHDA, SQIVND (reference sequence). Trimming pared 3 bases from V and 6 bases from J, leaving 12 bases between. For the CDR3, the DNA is TGTGCCAGTAGTATTACGGGGGGCGTCGAGCAGTACTTC. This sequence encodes CASSITGGVEQYF.

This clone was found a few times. CDR3 residues: CASSRSEREGQDTQYF. CDR3 in DNA: TGTGCCAGCAGTAGATCGGAGCGGGAGGGTCAAGATACGCAGTATTTT. The rearrangement links TRBV27 to TRBJ2-3; TRBD2 aligns across 10 bases. This CDR3 region has 16 residues. V gave up 5 bases and J gave up 5 bases; unmatched junction bases: 10. CDR1 MNHEY and CDR2 SMNVEV come from the germline V gene (reference sequence).

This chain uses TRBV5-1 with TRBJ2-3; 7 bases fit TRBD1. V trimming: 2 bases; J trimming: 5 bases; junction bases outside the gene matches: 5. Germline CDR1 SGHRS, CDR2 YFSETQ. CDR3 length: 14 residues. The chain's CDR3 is CASSFGAGGDTQYF. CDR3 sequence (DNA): TGCGCCAGCAGCTTCGGGGCAGGGGGAGATACGCAGTATTTT.

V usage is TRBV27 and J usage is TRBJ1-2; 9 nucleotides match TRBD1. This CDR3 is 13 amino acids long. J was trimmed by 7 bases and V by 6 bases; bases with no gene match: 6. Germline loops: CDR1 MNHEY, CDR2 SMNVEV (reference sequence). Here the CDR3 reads CASRFTGGSGYTF. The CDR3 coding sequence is TGTGCCAGCAGATTCACAGGGGGCTCTGGCTACACCTTC.

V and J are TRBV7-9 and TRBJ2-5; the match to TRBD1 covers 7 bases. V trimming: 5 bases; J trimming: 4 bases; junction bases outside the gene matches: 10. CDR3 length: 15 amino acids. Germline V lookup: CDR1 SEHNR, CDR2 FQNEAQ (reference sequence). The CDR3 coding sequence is TGTGCCAGCAGCCCGGCCTCAGGGGGACGAGAGACCCAGTACTTC. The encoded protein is CASSPASGGRETQYF.

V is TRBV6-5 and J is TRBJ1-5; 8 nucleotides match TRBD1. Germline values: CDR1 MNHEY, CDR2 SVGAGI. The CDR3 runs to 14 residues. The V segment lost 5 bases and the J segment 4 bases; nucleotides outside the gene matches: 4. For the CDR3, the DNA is TGTGCCAGCAGTACCCGGGACAGGAATCAGCCCCAGCATTTT. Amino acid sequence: CASSTRDRNQPQHF.

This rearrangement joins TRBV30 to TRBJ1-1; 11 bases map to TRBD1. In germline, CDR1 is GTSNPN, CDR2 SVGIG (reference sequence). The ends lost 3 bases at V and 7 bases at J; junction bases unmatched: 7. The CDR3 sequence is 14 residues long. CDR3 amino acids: CAWSYPGQGGEAFF. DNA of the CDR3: TGTGCCTGGAGCTACCCGGGACAGGGGGGTGAAGCTTTCTTT.

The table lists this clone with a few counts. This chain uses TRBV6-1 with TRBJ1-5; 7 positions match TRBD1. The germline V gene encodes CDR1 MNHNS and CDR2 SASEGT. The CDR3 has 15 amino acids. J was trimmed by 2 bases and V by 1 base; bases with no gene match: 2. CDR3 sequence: CASSEGQGRNQPQHF. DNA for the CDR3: TGTGCCAGCAGTGAAGGACAGGGCCGCAATCAGCCCCAGCATTTT.